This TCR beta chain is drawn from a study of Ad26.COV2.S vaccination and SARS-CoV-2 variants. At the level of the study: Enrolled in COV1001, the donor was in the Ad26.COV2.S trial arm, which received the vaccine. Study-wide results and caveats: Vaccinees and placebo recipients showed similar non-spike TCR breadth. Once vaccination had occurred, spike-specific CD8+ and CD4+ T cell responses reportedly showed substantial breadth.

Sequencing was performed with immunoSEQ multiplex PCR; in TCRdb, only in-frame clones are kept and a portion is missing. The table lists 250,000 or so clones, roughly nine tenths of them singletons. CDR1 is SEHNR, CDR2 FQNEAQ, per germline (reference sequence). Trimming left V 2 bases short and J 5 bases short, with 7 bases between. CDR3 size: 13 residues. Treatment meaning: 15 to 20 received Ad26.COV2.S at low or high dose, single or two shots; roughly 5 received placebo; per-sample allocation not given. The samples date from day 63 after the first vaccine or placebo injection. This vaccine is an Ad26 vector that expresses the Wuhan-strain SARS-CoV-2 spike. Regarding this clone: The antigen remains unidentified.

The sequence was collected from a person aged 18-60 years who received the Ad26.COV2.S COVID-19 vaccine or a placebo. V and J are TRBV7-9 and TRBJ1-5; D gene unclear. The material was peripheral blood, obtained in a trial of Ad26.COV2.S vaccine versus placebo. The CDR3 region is CASSLYRDQPQHF. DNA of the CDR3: TGTGCCAGCAGCTTATATAGGGATCAGCCCCAGCATTTT.